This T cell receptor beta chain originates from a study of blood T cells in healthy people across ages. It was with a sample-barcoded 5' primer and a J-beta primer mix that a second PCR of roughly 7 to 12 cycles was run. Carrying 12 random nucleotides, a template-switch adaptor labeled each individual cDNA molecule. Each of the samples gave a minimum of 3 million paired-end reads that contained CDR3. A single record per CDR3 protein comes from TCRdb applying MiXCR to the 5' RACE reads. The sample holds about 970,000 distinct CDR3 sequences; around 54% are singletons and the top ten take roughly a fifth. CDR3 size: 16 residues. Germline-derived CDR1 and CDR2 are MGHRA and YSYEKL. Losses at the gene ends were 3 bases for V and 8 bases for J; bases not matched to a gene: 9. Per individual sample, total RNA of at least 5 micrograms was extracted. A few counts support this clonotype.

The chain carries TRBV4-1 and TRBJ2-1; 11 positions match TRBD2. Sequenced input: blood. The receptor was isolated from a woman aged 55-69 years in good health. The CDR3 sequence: CASSQPPLAGVDEQFF. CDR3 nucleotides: TGCGCCAGCAGCCAGCCCCCACTAGCGGGAGTCGATGAGCAGTTCTTC.